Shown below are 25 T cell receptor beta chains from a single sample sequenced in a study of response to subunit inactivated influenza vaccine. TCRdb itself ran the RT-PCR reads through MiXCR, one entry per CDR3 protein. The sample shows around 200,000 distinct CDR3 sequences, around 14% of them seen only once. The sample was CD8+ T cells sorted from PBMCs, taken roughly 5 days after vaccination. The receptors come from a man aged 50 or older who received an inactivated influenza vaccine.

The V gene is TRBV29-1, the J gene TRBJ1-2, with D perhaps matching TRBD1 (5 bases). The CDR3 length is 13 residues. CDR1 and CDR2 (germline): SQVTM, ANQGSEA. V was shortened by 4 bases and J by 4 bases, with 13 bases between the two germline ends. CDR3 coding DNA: TGCAGCGTTGTATCCGAGCAGGGCTATGGCTACACCTTC. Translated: CSVVSEQGYGYTF.

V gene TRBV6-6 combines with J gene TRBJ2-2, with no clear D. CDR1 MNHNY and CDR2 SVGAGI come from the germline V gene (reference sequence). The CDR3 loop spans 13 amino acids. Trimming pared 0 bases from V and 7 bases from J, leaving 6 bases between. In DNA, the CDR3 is TGTGCCAGCAGTTACTCGGGCGGCGGGGAGCTGTTTTTT. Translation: CASSYSGGGELFF.

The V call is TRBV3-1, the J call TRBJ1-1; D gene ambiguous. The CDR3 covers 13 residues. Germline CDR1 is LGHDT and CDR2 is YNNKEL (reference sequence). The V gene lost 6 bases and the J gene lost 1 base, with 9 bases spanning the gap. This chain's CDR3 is CASRQTENTEAFF. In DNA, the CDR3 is TGTGCCAGCAGACAAACAGAGAACACTGAAGCTTTCTTT.

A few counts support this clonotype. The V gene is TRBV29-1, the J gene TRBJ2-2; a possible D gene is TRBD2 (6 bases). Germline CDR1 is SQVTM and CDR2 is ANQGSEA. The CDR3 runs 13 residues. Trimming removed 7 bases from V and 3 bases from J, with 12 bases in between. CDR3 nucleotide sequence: TGCAGCGCTATGGGGGGTTACACCGGGGAGCTGTTTTTT. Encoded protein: CSAMGGYTGELFF.

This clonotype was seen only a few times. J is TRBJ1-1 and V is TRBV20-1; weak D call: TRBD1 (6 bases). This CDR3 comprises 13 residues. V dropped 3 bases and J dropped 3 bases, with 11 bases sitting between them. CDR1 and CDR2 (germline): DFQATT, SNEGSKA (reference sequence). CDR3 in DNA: TGCAGTGCTAGGGGCAGGGGTGACACTGAAGCTTTCTTT. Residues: CSARGRGDTEAFF.

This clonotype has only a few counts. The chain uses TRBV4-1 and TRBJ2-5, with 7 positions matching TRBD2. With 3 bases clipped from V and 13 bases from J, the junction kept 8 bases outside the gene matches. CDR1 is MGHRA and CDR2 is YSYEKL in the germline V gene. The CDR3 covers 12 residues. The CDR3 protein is CASSQNGGTRYF. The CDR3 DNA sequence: TGCGCCAGCAGCCAGAACGGGGGGACTCGGTACTTC.

The CDR3 DNA reads TGTGCCAGCAGTTACTCGATTCGGGGGGCGGACACCGGGGAGCTGTTTTTT. It is translated as CASSYSIRGADTGELFF. The V and J genes are TRBV6-5 and TRBJ2-2; D possibly corresponds to TRBD2 (7 bases). Germline-derived CDR1 and CDR2 are MNHEY and SVGAGI. The CDR3 totals 17 residues. Trimming stripped 0 bases from V and 3 bases from J, with 14 bases between.

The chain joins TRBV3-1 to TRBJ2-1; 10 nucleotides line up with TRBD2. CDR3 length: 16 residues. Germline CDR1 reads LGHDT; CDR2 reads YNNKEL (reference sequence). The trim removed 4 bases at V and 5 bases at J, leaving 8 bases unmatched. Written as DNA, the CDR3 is TGTGCCAGCAGCCCGAGGACTAGCGGACTTAACAATGAGCAGTTCTTC. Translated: CASSPRTSGLNNEQFF.

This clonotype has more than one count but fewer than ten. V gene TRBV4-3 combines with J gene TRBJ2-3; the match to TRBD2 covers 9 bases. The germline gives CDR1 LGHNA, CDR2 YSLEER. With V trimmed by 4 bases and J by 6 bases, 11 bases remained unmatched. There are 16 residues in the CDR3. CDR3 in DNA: TGCGCCAGCAGCCCGGGACTAGCCGCGGGGTTGGATACGCAGTATTTT. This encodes CASSPGLAAGLDTQYF.

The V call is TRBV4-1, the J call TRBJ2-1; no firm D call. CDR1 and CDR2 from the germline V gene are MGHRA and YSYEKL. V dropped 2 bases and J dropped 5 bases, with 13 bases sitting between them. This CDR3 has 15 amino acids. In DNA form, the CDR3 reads TGCGCCAGCAGCCAATCCCCAAGCGCAAACAATGAGCAGTTCTTC. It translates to CASSQSPSANNEQFF.

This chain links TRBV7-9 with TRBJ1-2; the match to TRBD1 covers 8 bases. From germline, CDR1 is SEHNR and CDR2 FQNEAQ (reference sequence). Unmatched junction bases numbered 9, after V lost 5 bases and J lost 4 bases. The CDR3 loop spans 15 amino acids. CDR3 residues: CASSAWTGKSYGYTF. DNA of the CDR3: TGTGCCAGCAGCGCTTGGACAGGGAAGAGCTATGGCTACACCTTC. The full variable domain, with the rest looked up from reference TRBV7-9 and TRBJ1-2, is DTGVSQNPRHKITKRGQNVTFRCDPISEHNRLYWYRQTLGQGPEFLTYFQNEAQLEKSRLLSDRFSAERPKGSFSTLEIQRTEQGDSAMYLCASSAWTGKSYGYTFGSGTRLTVV.

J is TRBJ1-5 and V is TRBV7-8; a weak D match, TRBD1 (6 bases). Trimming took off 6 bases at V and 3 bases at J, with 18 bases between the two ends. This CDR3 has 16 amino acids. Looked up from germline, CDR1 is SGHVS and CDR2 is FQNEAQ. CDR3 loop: CASSLGGVYNNQPQHF. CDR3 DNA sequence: TGTGCCAGCAGTCTGGGGGGCGTGTATAACAATCAGCCCCAGCATTTT.

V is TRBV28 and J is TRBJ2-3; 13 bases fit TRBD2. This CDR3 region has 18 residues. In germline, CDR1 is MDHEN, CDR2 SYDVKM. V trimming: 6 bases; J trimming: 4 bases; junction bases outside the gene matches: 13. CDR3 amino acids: CASSSPFGLAGEADTQYF. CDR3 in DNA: TGTGCCAGCAGCTCCCCCTTCGGACTAGCGGGAGAGGCAGATACGCAGTATTTT.

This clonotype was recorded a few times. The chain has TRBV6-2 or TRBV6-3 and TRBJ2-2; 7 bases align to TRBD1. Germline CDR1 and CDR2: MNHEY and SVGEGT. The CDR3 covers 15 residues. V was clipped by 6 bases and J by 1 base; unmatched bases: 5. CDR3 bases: TGTGCCAGCAGCCCGACAGGGCAGAACACCGGGGAGCTGTTTTTT. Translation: CASSPTGQNTGELFF.

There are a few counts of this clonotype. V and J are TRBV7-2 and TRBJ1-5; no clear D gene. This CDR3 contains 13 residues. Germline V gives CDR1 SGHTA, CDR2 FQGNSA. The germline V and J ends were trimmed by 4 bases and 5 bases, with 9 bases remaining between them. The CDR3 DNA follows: TGTGCCAGCAGCTGGGGTCCTGATCAGCCCCAGCATTTT. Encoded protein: CASSWGPDQPQHF.

The CDR3 region is CASSPRIGGYTEAFF. The CDR3 region has the DNA TGTGCCAGCAGTCCCCGGATAGGGGGCTACACTGAAGCTTTCTTT. The genes are TRBV6-2 or TRBV6-3 and TRBJ1-1, with 7 bases that match TRBD1. The CDR3 is 15 residues long. Per germline, CDR1 MNHEY and CDR2 SVGEGT. J lost 3 bases, V lost 5 bases, and 9 bases had no gene match.

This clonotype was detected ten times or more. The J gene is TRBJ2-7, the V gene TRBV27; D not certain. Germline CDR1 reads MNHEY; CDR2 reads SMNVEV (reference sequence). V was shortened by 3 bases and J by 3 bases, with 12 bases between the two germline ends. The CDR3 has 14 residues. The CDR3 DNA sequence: TGTGCCAGCAGTTTTCTGGCAGCTAGCTACGAGCAGTACTTC. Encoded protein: CASSFLAASYEQYF.

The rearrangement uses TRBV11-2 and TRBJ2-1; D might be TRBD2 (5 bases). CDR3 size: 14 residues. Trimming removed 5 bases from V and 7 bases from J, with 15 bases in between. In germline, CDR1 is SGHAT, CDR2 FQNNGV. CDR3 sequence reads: CASSPWTGPNEQFF. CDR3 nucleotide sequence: TGTGCCAGCAGCCCCTGGACTGGACCAAATGAGCAGTTCTTC.

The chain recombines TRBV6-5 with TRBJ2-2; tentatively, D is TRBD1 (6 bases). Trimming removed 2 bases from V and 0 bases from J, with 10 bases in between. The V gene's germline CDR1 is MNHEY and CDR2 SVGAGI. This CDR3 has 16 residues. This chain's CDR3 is CASSYTGNPNTGELFF. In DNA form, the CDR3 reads TGTGCCAGCAGTTACACAGGGAATCCGAACACCGGGGAGCTGTTTTTT.

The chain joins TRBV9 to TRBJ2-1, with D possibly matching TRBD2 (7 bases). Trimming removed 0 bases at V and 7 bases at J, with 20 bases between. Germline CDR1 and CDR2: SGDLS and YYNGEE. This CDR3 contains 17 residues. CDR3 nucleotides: TGTGCCAGCAGCGTAGCTCAAACGGGGGGCATTGGGAATGAGCAGTTCTTC. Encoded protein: CASSVAQTGGIGNEQFF. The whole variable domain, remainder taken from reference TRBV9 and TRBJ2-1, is DSGVTQTPKHLITATGQRVTLRCSPRSGDLSVYWYQQSLDQGLQFLIQYYNGEERAKGNILERFSAQQFPDLHSELNLSSLELGDSALYFCASSVAQTGGIGNEQFFGPGTRLTVL.

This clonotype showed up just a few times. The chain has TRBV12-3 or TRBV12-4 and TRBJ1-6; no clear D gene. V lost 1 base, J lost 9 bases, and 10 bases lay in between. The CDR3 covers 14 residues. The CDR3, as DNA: TGTGCCAGCAGTTTAGATGGGGTCTCTTCACCCCTCCACTTT. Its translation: CASSLDGVSSPLHF.

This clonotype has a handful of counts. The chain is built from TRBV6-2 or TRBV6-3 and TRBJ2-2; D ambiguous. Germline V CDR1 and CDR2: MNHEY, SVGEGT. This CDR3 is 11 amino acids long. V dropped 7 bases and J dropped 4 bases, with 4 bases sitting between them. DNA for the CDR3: TGTGCCAGCAAGGGCACCGGGGAGCTGTTTTTT. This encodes CASKGTGELFF.

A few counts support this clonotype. CDR3 residues: CASSVQGREGQETQYF. CDR3 in DNA: TGTGCCAGCAGCGTACAGGGGAGAGAGGGCCAAGAGACCCAGTACTTC. The V and J genes are TRBV12-3 or TRBV12-4 and TRBJ2-5, with 7 bases identical to TRBD1. CDR3 length equals 16 residues. The ends lost 6 bases at V and 1 base at J; junction bases unmatched: 11.

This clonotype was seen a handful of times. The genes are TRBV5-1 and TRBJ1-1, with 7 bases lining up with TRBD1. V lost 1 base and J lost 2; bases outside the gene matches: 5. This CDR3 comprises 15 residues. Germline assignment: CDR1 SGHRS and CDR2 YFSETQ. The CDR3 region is CASSLQGQQNTEAFF. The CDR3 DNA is TGCGCCAGCAGCTTGCAGGGACAGCAAAACACTGAAGCTTTCTTT.

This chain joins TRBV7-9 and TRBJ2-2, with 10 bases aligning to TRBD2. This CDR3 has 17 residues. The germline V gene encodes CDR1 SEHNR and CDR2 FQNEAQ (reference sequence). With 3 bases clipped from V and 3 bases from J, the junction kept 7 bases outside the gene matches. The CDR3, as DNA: TGTGCCAGCAGCTTTACTCTAGCGGGAGTCGACACCGGGGAGCTGTTTTTT. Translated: CASSFTLAGVDTGELFF.